Below are 18 T cell receptor beta chains sequenced from a single sample in a study of cytomegalovirus exposure and HLA in healthy donors. Primers: 60 Vbeta forward and 13 Jbeta reverse. Assay used: immunoSEQ multiplex PCR; TCRdb lists only in-frame clones, some missing. The sample gives fewer than 150,000 clones, roughly four fifths of which show up once; about 3.9% is in the top ten. The source material was PBMCs. All receptors derive from a man aged 40-50 years in good health and CMV-seropositive.

This clone has just a few counts. The CDR3 reads CATSRSGQGNSPLHF. The CDR3 DNA reads TGTGCCACCAGCAGGTCAGGACAGGGCAATTCACCCCTCCACTTT. This sequence joins TRBV15 and TRBJ1-6, with 8 bases fitting TRBD1. Germline assignment: CDR1 LNHNV and CDR2 YYDKDF (reference sequence). The V and J ends lost 3 bases and 7 bases, in that order; junction bases with no gene match: 5. This CDR3 is 15 amino acids long. Full variable domain (missing parts from reference TRBV15 and TRBJ1-6): DAMVIQNPRYQVTQFGKPVTLSCSQTLNHNVMYWYQQKSSQAPKLLFHYYDKDFNNEADTPDNFQSRRPNTSFCFLDIRSPGLGDTAMYLCATSRSGQGNSPLHFGNGTRLTVT.

The chain recombines TRBV5-1 with TRBJ2-7; 8 bases fit TRBD1. Germline lookup yields CDR1 SGHRS and CDR2 YFSETQ. The ends lost 2 bases at V and 1 base at J; junction bases unmatched: 2. This CDR3 spans 14 amino acids. CDR3 DNA sequence: TGCGCCAGCAGCTTTCGGACAGGGTCCTACGAGCAGTACTTC. Residues: CASSFRTGSYEQYF.

The CDR3 DNA is TGTGCCAGCAGCATCAGTTGGGGGCCCCCGACCTACGAGCAGTACTTC. Its translation is CASSISWGPPTYEQYF. The chain joins TRBV11-2 to TRBJ2-7; maybe TRBD1 (6 bases). The CDR3 runs to 16 residues. The germline V gene encodes CDR1 SGHAT and CDR2 FQNNGV. V lost 5 bases to trimming and J lost 2 bases, with 19 bases between them.

The gene calls are TRBV27 and TRBJ2-3; 15 nucleotides match TRBD2. V shed 4 bases, J shed 9 bases, and the junction held 8 bases outside the gene matches. The CDR3 loop spans 16 amino acids. CDR1 and CDR2 from the germline V gene are MNHEY and SMNVEV (reference sequence). The CDR3 is CASSSGLAGGTVTQYF. The DNA for the CDR3 is TGTGCCAGCAGTTCCGGACTAGCGGGGGGGACGGTGACGCAGTATTTT.

V and J are TRBV18 and TRBJ2-1; the match to TRBD2 covers 8 bases. CDR1 is KGHSH and CDR2 is LQKENI in the germline V gene. The V and J ends lost 6 bases and 9 bases, in that order; junction bases with no gene match: 7. CDR3 size: 13 residues. DNA for the CDR3: TGTGCCAGCTCCAACGGGGGGGTTCTTGAGCAGTTCTTC. Translation: CASSNGGVLEQFF.

This clone was observed a few times. This chain's CDR3 is CSVEDQESGAAGETQYF. In DNA, the CDR3 is TGCAGCGTTGAAGATCAAGAATCAGGGGCTGCGGGAGAGACCCAGTACTTC. This chain links TRBV29-1 with TRBJ2-5, with D possibly matching TRBD1 (6 bases). Trimming removed 0 bases at V and 4 bases at J, with 21 bases between. This CDR3 has 17 residues. Germline V CDR1 and CDR2: SQVTM, ANQGSEA.

The chain recombines TRBV4-3 with TRBJ2-1; maybe TRBD1 (5 bases). The CDR3 covers 17 residues. V gave up 0 bases and J gave up 0 bases, with 12 bases separating them. Germline lookup yields CDR1 LGHNA and CDR2 YSLEER. CDR3 protein: CASSQDPRQNSYNEQFF. The CDR3 DNA is TGCGCCAGCAGCCAAGATCCGCGACAGAACTCCTACAATGAGCAGTTCTTC.

The chain is built from TRBV13 and TRBJ2-5; TRBD2 matches at 10 bases. The V gene end was trimmed by 3 bases and the J gene end by 5 bases; junction bases not matched to a gene: 6. CDR1 and CDR2 from the germline V gene are PRHDT and FYEKMQ (reference sequence). The CDR3 totals 15 residues. The chain's CDR3 is CASSFGTSAGETQYF. The CDR3 DNA reads TGTGCCAGCAGCTTCGGGACTAGCGCCGGGGAGACCCAGTACTTC.

The sample holds a few counts of this clone. The chain employs TRBV19 and TRBJ2-5; 8 bases line up with TRBD2. The CDR3 runs 14 residues. V lost 6 bases, J lost 2 bases, and 5 bases stayed unmatched. Looked up from germline, CDR1 is LNHDA and CDR2 is SQIVND (reference sequence). The CDR3: CASSLTGGQETQYF. CDR3 sequence (DNA): TGTGCCAGTAGCCTAACGGGGGGGCAAGAGACCCAGTACTTC.

This chain uses TRBV6-5 with TRBJ2-1, with 9 bases identical to TRBD1. The CDR3 loop spans 15 amino acids. V lost 7 bases to trimming and J lost 8 bases; unmatched junction nucleotides: 12. Per germline, CDR1 MNHEY and CDR2 SVGAGI. CDR3 loop: CASKSGTGYLDEQFF. The CDR3 region has the DNA TGTGCCAGCAAGTCCGGGACAGGGTACTTGGATGAGCAGTTCTTC.

This clone was counted between two and nine times. This chain joins TRBV9 and TRBJ2-7, with D possibly being TRBD1 (6 bases). Trimming took off 3 bases at V and 2 bases at J, with 12 bases between the two ends. The germline gives CDR1 SGDLS, CDR2 YYNGEE. This CDR3 contains 14 residues. CDR3 sequence (DNA): TGTGCCAGCAGCGAGACAGGTTCTGCCTACGAGCAGTACTTC. Translating gives CASSETGSAYEQYF.

The V and J genes are TRBV5-4 and TRBJ2-1, with TRBD2 matching over 15 bases. CDR1 is SGHNT, CDR2 YYREEE, per germline (reference sequence). Unmatched junction bases numbered 6, after V lost 4 bases and J lost 10 bases. This CDR3 comprises 15 residues. The CDR3 loop is CASSRTSGGAGEQFF. In DNA form, the CDR3 reads TGTGCCAGCAGCCGGACTAGCGGGGGGGCTGGGGAGCAGTTCTTC.

The chain is built from TRBV6-5 and TRBJ2-3, with 7 bases fitting TRBD1. The J segment lost 2 bases and the V segment lost 7 bases, leaving 3 bases of the junction unmatched. The CDR3 covers 13 residues. Germline V CDR1 and CDR2: MNHEY, SVGAGI. The CDR3 DNA sequence: TGTGCCAGCAACGACAGGGTCACAGATACGCAGTATTTT. As protein: CASNDRVTDTQYF.

This sequence joins TRBV5-1 and TRBJ2-1; 9 positions agree with TRBD2. The CDR3 is made up of 15 amino acids. The V segment lost 0 bases and the J segment 7 bases; nucleotides outside the gene matches: 5. Germline V gene sequence: CDR1 SGHRS, CDR2 YFSETQ. The CDR3 coding sequence is TGCGCCAGCAGCTTGGCCGAAAGCGGGGGGAATGAGCAGTTCTTC. Its translation is CASSLAESGGNEQFF. Variable domain in full (rest from reference TRBV5-1 and TRBJ2-1): KAGVTQTPRYLIKTRGQQVTLSCSPISGHRSVSWYQQTPGQGLQFLFEYFSETQRNKGNFPGRFSGRQFSNSRSEMNVSTLELGDSALYLCASSLAESGGNEQFFGPGTRLTVL.

This clone showed up just once. The rearrangement uses TRBV9 and TRBJ2-1; TRBD2 matches at 11 bases. Germline V gives CDR1 SGDLS, CDR2 YYNGEE. This CDR3 region has 18 residues. The J segment lost 2 bases and the V segment lost 1 base, leaving 8 bases of the junction unmatched. CDR3 residues: CASSVISGGAGPYNEQFF. The DNA of the CDR3 is TGTGCCAGCAGCGTAATTAGCGGGGGGGCCGGCCCCTACAATGAGCAGTTCTTC.

The CDR3 region is CASSPEVTEAFF. CDR3 DNA sequence: TGTGCCAGCAGCCCAGAGGTAACTGAAGCTTTCTTT. The chain links TRBV11-2 to TRBJ1-1; D is uncertain. The germline CDR1 and CDR2 sequences are SGHAT and FQNNGV. The CDR3 consists of 12 residues. Trimming stripped 5 bases from V and 5 bases from J, with 9 bases between.

The chain employs TRBV2 and TRBJ2-5, with 7 bases matching TRBD2. V trimming: 0 bases; J trimming: 5 bases; junction bases outside the gene matches: 6. Germline V lookup: CDR1 SNHLY, CDR2 FYNNEI. The CDR3 loop spans 15 amino acids. The CDR3 coding sequence is TGTGCCAGCAGTGAAGCGGGGAGGGTTGGGGAGACCCAGTACTTC. It is translated as CASSEAGRVGETQYF.

Remarks on this clone: Other DNA sequences within the sample encode an identical CDR3. This chain joins TRBV18 and TRBJ2-7, with TRBD1 matching 9 bases. With 3 bases clipped from V and 1 base from J, the junction kept 1 base outside the gene matches. The length of the CDR3 is 14 residues. The germline V gene encodes CDR1 KGHSH and CDR2 LQKENI. CDR3 nucleotide sequence: TGTGCCAGCTCACCCGGGACAGGGTCCTACGAGCAGTACTTC. Translated: CASSPGTGSYEQYF. Variable domain in full (rest from reference TRBV18 and TRBJ2-7): NAGVMQNPRHLVRRRGQEARLRCSPMKGHSHVYWYRQLPEEGLKFMVYLQKENIIDESGMPKERFSAEFPKEGPSILRIQQVVRGDSAAYFCASSPGTGSYEQYFGPGTRLTVT.